This T cell receptor beta chain came from a study of cytomegalovirus exposure and HLA in healthy donors. Generated by immunoSEQ multiplex PCR, the TCRdb table keeps only in-frame clones and is missing some. The table records 150,000 to 200,000 clones, 85% to 90% of them present only once. The CDR3 runs 18 residues. The germline CDR1 and CDR2 sequences are LGHNA and YSLEER. Trimming shortened V by 1 base and J by 3 bases, and 19 bases separated the two germline ends. This clonotype was sampled from a young woman in good health and CMV-seronegative. The rearrangement links TRBV4-3 to TRBJ2-1; a weak D match, TRBD1 (5 bases). Specimen: PBMCs. The CDR3 DNA reads as TGCGCCAGCAGCCAAGTGAGATTGGGCAGGGCGAACTACAATGAGCAGTTCTTC. This sequence encodes CASSQVRLGRANYNEQFF.